This T cell receptor (beta chain) was found in a study of shared clonotypes between healthy human individuals. Study-wide background: Each donor's CD8 memory used one plate, CD8 naive two, each CD4 subset three. Study results and caveats: Despite large depth, rarefaction showed incomplete sorted-subset sequencing.

Worth noting for this clone: The antigen remains undetermined.

Assay: immunoSEQ multiplex PCR; the TCRdb copy retains only in-frame clones and omits some. This sample has some 2.1 million clones; over 85% occur once, and the top ten carry around 1.1%. Cells designated naive CD8 were CD45RO-negative and were positively selected for CCR7, with terminally differentiated effector memory CD45RA+ cells excluded. The TCR originated in a man between 18 and 35 years old in good health. The sequenced material came from naive CD8+ T cells sorted from blood.

DNA of the CDR3: TGTGCCGCCTTGGGACGGCACTATGGCTACACCTTC. It translates to CAALGRHYGYTF. The gene calls are TRBV30 and TRBJ1-2; a weak D match, TRBD1 (5 bases). The germline V and J ends were trimmed by 8 bases and 3 bases, with 13 bases remaining between them. Germline CDR1 GTSNPN, CDR2 SVGIG (reference sequence). CDR3 length: 12 amino acids.